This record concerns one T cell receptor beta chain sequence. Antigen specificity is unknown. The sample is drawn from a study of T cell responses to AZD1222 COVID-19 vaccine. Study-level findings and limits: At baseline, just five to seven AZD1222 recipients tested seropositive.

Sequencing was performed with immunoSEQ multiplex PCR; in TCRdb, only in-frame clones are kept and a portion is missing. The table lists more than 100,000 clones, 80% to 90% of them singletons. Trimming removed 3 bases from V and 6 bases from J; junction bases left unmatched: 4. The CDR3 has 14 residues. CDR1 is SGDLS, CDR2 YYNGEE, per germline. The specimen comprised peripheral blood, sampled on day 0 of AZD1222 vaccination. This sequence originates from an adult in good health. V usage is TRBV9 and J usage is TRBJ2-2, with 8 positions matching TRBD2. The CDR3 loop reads CASSAGGRSGELFF. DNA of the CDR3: TGTGCCAGCAGCGCGGGAGGGAGGTCCGGGGAGCTGTTTTTT.